The 11 T cell receptor beta chains given below trace back to one sample, sequenced in a study of blood T cell repertoires in COVID-19. The method was immunoSEQ multiplex PCR; TCRdb's version includes in-frame clones alone and lacks a portion of them. Of hundreds of thousands of clones in the sample, around 85% were seen once. Specimen: PBMCs or T cells enriched from blood (not recorded which). Receptors were obtained from a woman between 45 and 65 years old with acute COVID-19.

The J gene is TRBJ2-1, the V gene TRBV18; 7 bases fit TRBD2. With V trimmed by 4 bases and J by 8 bases, 17 bases remained unmatched. CDR3 length: 17 amino acids. Germline V gene data show CDR1 as KGHSH and CDR2 as LQKENI. The CDR3 DNA reads TGTGCCAGCTCACAGTCAACGGGCAGTCTAGGGAGGGATGAGCAGTTCTTC. This sequence encodes CASSQSTGSLGRDEQFF.

This clone was recorded only once. The chain uses TRBV7-2 and TRBJ2-2; possibly TRBD2 for D (6 bases). The germline CDR1 and CDR2 sequences are SGHTA and FQGNSA. This CDR3 has 16 amino acids. With 5 bases removed from V and 1 base from J, the gap between germline ends came to 14 bases. This CDR3 is CASSPQLARNTGELFF. The DNA for the CDR3 is TGTGCCAGCAGCCCGCAACTAGCTCGGAACACCGGGGAGCTGTTTTTT. The full variable domain, rest sourced from reference TRBV7-2 and TRBJ2-2, is GAGVSQSPSNKVTEKGKDVELRCDPISGHTALYWYRQSLGQGLEFLIYFQGNSAPDKSGLPSDRFSAERTGGSVSTLTIQRTQQEDSAVYLCASSPQLARNTGELFFGEGSRLTVL.

The chain uses TRBV7-2 and TRBJ2-1; 8 bases map to TRBD2. The CDR3 is 14 residues long. V was pared by 8 bases and J by 6 bases, with 9 bases of the junction left unmatched. Germline-derived CDR1 and CDR2 are SGHTA and FQGNSA. CDR3 protein: CASGTGGASNEQFF. CDR3 DNA sequence: TGTGCCAGCGGAACGGGGGGGGCGAGCAATGAGCAGTTCTTC.

The genes are TRBV3-1 (or the pseudogene TRBV3-2) and TRBJ2-3; D might be TRBD1 (5 bases). The CDR3 has 16 amino acids. Germline CDR1 and CDR2: LGHDT and YNNKEL (reference sequence). V was cut by 5 bases and J by 0 bases, with 15 bases left in between. The CDR3 DNA is TGTGCCAGCAGCTTTCCTGGTCGACAGAGCACAGATACGCAGTATTTT. It yields the protein CASSFPGRQSTDTQYF.

V and J are TRBV12-3 or TRBV12-4 and TRBJ1-1; D not resolved. Trimming removed 3 bases from V and 1 base from J, with 6 bases in between. The CDR3 consists of 13 residues. The CDR3 DNA is TGTGCCAGCAGTTTTCGGTCGAACACTGAAGCTTTCTTT. It specifies CASSFRSNTEAFF.

This sequence joins TRBV19 and TRBJ2-5; TRBD1 aligns across 10 bases. The germline V gene encodes CDR1 LNHDA and CDR2 SQIVND (reference sequence). The CDR3 has 14 amino acids. Germline trimming cut 8 bases from V and 5 bases from J; bases unmatched to any gene: 8. The CDR3 nucleotides are TGTGCCAGTTCGGACAGGGGGGCCCCGGAGACCCAGTACTTC. Amino acids: CASSDRGAPETQYF.

This clone showed up just once. This rearrangement joins TRBV4-3 to TRBJ2-5; no clear D. The CDR3 consists of 13 residues. Germline V CDR1 and CDR2: LGHNA, YSLEER. Trimming pared 1 base from V and 3 bases from J, leaving 6 bases between. CDR3 in DNA: TGCGCCAGCAGCCAAGGGAGAAAAGAGACCCAGTACTTC. It is translated as CASSQGRKETQYF.

The V gene is TRBV4-1, the J gene TRBJ1-1; 7 bases fit TRBD1. The CDR3 spans 16 residues. Germline V gives CDR1 MGHRA, CDR2 YSYEKL. V was clipped by 5 bases and J by 0 bases; unmatched bases: 9. The CDR3 sequence is CASSKREQGMNTEAFF. In DNA, the CDR3 is TGCGCCAGCAGCAAGCGAGAACAGGGGATGAACACTGAAGCTTTCTTT.

V usage is TRBV4-3 and J usage is TRBJ1-5; D may be TRBD1 (5 bases). Germline lookup yields CDR1 LGHNA and CDR2 YSLEER. This CDR3 contains 16 residues. The V gene lost 0 bases and the J gene lost 0 bases, with 9 bases spanning the gap. The CDR3 nucleotides are TGCGCCAGCAGCCAAGATCTAGGGGATAGCAATCAGCCCCAGCATTTT. Its translation: CASSQDLGDSNQPQHF.

Comments on this clone: This clone may be a read error of a much larger clone one base away. The sample carries other DNA sequences with the same CDR3. The chain links TRBV6-5 to TRBJ2-5, with 8 bases aligning to TRBD1. Germline loops: CDR1 MNHEY, CDR2 SVGAGI. Trimming took 4 bases from V and 3 from J; bases not matched to a gene: 4. The length of the CDR3 is 14 residues. The DNA for the CDR3 is TGTGCCAGCAGTTTCGCGACAGGGGAAGAGACCCAGTACTTC. This codes for CASSFATGEETQYF.

The CDR3 bases are TGTGCCAGCAGTTACTCGGGCCCGCTTAGCAATCAGCCCCAGCATTTT. Encoded protein: CASSYSGPLSNQPQHF. The genes are TRBV6-5 and TRBJ1-5; the D is unclear. V was trimmed by 0 bases and J by 0 bases, leaving 9 bases between them. The V gene's germline CDR1 is MNHEY and CDR2 SVGAGI. This CDR3 is 16 amino acids long.